This TCR beta chain was observed in a study of graft-versus-host responses after intestinal transplantation. The wider study: Recipients received multivisceral, liver-intestinal, or isolated intestinal transplants. Anti-thymocyte globulin induction preceded about three years of tacrolimus and steroid maintenance in all recipients.

Points on this clone: Antigen unknown.

CDR1 SEHNR and CDR2 FQNEAQ come from the germline V gene (reference sequence). The CDR3 loop spans 14 amino acids. The J segment lost 6 bases and the V segment lost 5 bases, leaving 7 bases of the junction unmatched. Study observations and caveats: Early post-transplant declines in HvG were associated with peak levels of circulating GvH clones. Recipient marrow contained GvH clones, some of which appeared first in ileum or blood.

The table came from immunoSEQ multiplex PCR; TCRdb's copy has only in-frame clones and leaves some out. In the table there are 20,000 to 25,000 clones, 85% to 95% of which are singletons. This receptor was obtained from a human patient who received an intestinal transplant, so some T cells may come from the graft donor. The source was PBMCs, collected about 9 months after intestinal transplant. V usage is TRBV7-9 and J usage is TRBJ2-1; TRBD1 agrees at 7 bases. This CDR3 reads CASSRDSYSNEQFF. CDR3 nucleotide sequence: TGTGCCAGCAGCCGGGACAGCTACAGCAATGAGCAGTTCTTC.